Presented here are 28 T cell receptor beta chains from one specimen sequenced in a study of high-grade serous ovarian cancer treatment subgroups. Tumor samples were obtained before definitive surgery or chemotherapy. This table comes from immunoSEQ multiplex PCR, and its TCRdb copy is limited to in-frame clones, with some not included. The table includes approximately 36,000 clones, about four fifths detected once. The sequencing sample was made of tumor tissue. Receptors originate from a human donor with high-grade serous ovarian cancer.

The CDR3 sequence is CASSRRLAGKGADTQYF. The CDR3 region has the DNA TGTGCCAGCAGCCGTAGACTAGCGGGAAAAGGTGCAGATACGCAGTATTTT. The chain recombines TRBV7-9 with TRBJ2-3; 11 nucleotides match TRBD2. Germline trimming cut 5 bases from V and 4 bases from J; bases unmatched to any gene: 11. CDR3 length: 17 residues. The germline V gene has CDR1 SEHNR and CDR2 FQNEAQ (reference sequence).

This clone was counted a few times. The rearrangement uses TRBV5-7 and TRBJ2-1; 8 bases match TRBD2. TRBV5-7 counts as an open reading frame of uncertain function. V lost 8 bases, J lost 4 bases, and 8 bases stayed unmatched. The CDR3 has 14 residues. The CDR3 bases are TGTGCCAGTACAGCGGGAGCGGAATACAATGAGCAGTTCTTC. Translation gives CASTAGAEYNEQFF.

This chain links TRBV2 with TRBJ1-5, with 8 bases fitting TRBD1. CDR3 length: 14 residues. Germline CDR1 SNHLY, CDR2 FYNNEI. The junction had 5 bases not matched to a gene; V was cut back by 7 bases and J by 3 bases. The CDR3 DNA follows: TGTGCCAGCACTGAGGACAGGGTCAATCAGCCCCAGCATTTT. As protein: CASTEDRVNQPQHF. Full variable domain (rest looked up from reference TRBV2 and TRBJ1-5): EPEVTQTPSHQVTQMGQEVILRCVPISNHLYFYWYRQILGQKVEFLVSFYNNEISEKSEIFDDQFSVERPDGSNFTLKIRSTKLEDSAMYFCASTEDRVNQPQHFGDGTRLSIL.

The V gene is TRBV5-1, the J gene TRBJ2-1; the D is unclear. V dropped 5 bases and J dropped 7 bases, with 10 bases sitting between them. The CDR3 runs to 12 residues. Germline CDR1 reads SGHRS; CDR2 reads YFSETQ. The CDR3 loop is CASRIIANEQFF. In DNA form, the CDR3 reads TGCGCCAGCAGAATAATCGCAAATGAGCAGTTCTTC.

The chain links TRBV28 to TRBJ2-3; TRBD1 matches at 8 bases. There are 15 residues in the CDR3. Germline assignment: CDR1 MDHEN and CDR2 SYDVKM. Trimming took 7 bases from V and 2 from J; bases not matched to a gene: 8. As DNA, the CDR3 is TGTGCCAGCACCTCGGACAGGGCCTACACAGATACGCAGTATTTT. Its protein is CASTSDRAYTDTQYF.

The V gene is TRBV19, the J gene TRBJ2-3; 7 bases align to TRBD1. CDR3 length: 14 amino acids. Trimming cost V 4 bases and J 6 bases; bases outside gene matches: 7. Germline V gives CDR1 LNHDA, CDR2 SQIVND (reference sequence). CDR3 amino acids: CASSKFTGVDTQYF. The CDR3 DNA reads TGTGCCAGTAGTAAGTTCACAGGGGTGGATACGCAGTATTTT.

Written as DNA, the CDR3 is TGCGCCAGCAGCCAAGTTTCGGGACTCCAAGAGACCCAGTACTTC. This gives the protein CASSQVSGLQETQYF. V usage is TRBV4-1 and J usage is TRBJ2-5, with a possible D match to TRBD2 (6 bases). The V and J ends lost 1 base and 1 base respectively, with 10 bases between them. The germline gives CDR1 MGHRA, CDR2 YSYEKL. This CDR3 comprises 15 residues.

CDR3 sequence reads: CSVVAGVNEQYF. CDR3 DNA sequence: TGCAGCGTCGTGGCGGGAGTGAACGAGCAGTACTTC. The V and J genes are TRBV29-1 and TRBJ2-7; TRBD2 matches at 7 bases. The CDR3 has 12 residues. With 6 bases clipped from V and 5 bases from J, the junction kept 7 bases outside the gene matches. Germline V gene lookup returns CDR1 SQVTM and CDR2 ANQGSEA.

V gene TRBV6-5 combines with J gene TRBJ1-1; D gene uncertain. Germline V gene lookup returns CDR1 MNHEY and CDR2 SVGAGI. V was shortened by 4 bases and J by 6 bases, with 18 bases between the two germline ends. This CDR3 has 15 residues. The CDR3 sequence: CASSSPDIGWPEAFF. CDR3 nucleotides: TGTGCCAGCAGTTCCCCCGATATCGGTTGGCCTGAAGCTTTCTTT.

This chain links TRBV6-5 with TRBJ1-4; perhaps TRBD1 as D (6 bases). V was clipped by 8 bases and J by 7 bases, with 11 bases between them. The CDR3 sequence is 12 residues long. Germline V gene lookup returns CDR1 MNHEY and CDR2 SVGAGI. This chain's CDR3 is CASARGVEKLFF. DNA of the CDR3: TGTGCCAGCGCCAGGGGCGTTGAAAAACTGTTTTTT.

The chain links TRBV5-6 to TRBJ1-2, with 9 bases identical to TRBD1. This CDR3 comprises 17 residues. The ends lost 4 bases at V and 4 bases at J; junction bases unmatched: 14. Germline CDR1 and CDR2: SGHDT and YYEEEE. The CDR3 is CASSLRPPGQGTYGYTF. The CDR3 DNA is TGTGCCAGCAGCCTTAGACCGCCGGGACAGGGAACCTATGGCTACACCTTC.

The gene calls are TRBV28 and TRBJ2-7, with D unclear. CDR1 is MDHEN and CDR2 is SYDVKM in the germline V gene. The V gene lost 6 bases and the J gene lost 4 bases, with 13 bases spanning the gap. This CDR3 has 13 residues. CDR3 nucleotides: TGTGCCAGCAGACTCCCCCCTAGGTACGAGCAGTACTTC. The encoded protein is CASRLPPRYEQYF.

This clone has a handful of counts. The V and J genes are TRBV27 and TRBJ2-1, with 7 bases identical to TRBD2. The CDR3 sequence is 12 residues long. The ends lost 6 bases at V and 11 bases at J; junction bases unmatched: 7. CDR1 MNHEY and CDR2 SMNVEV come from the germline V gene (reference sequence). In nucleotides, the CDR3 is TGTGCCAGCAGGATGATGGGACTACAGCAGTTCTTC. The encoded protein is CASRMMGLQQFF.

Only one count was recorded for this clone. DNA for the CDR3: TGTGCCAGCAGCGCCGGGGGATGGGAGACCCAGTACTTC. As protein: CASSAGGWETQYF. This chain joins TRBV9 and TRBJ2-5, with TRBD2 as a possible D gene (6 bases). CDR1 SGDLS and CDR2 YYNGEE come from the germline V gene. CDR3 length: 13 residues. Deletions cut 3 bases from V and 5 bases from J, with 11 bases between.

The J gene is TRBJ1-2, the V gene TRBV9; D call uncertain. V was pared by 4 bases and J by 4 bases, with 5 bases between. The CDR3 has 11 residues. Germline values: CDR1 SGDLS, CDR2 YYNGEE. The DNA of the CDR3 is TGTGCCAGCAGCACCCTCTATGGCTACACCTTC. Protein: CASSTLYGYTF.

The rearrangement links TRBV5-1 to TRBJ2-1; TRBD2 aligns across 11 bases. The CDR3 loop spans 19 amino acids. Germline CDR1 reads SGHRS; CDR2 reads YFSETQ. The J segment lost 0 bases and the V segment lost 0 bases, leaving 8 bases of the junction unmatched. The CDR3 DNA reads as TGCGCCAGCAGCTTGGCCGGGACTAGCGGTACTAGCTCCTACAATGAGCAGTTCTTC. Residues: CASSLAGTSGTSSYNEQFF. Full variable domain (rest looked up from reference TRBV5-1 and TRBJ2-1): KAGVTQTPRYLIKTRGQQVTLSCSPISGHRSVSWYQQTPGQGLQFLFEYFSETQRNKGNFPGRFSGRQFSNSRSEMNVSTLELGDSALYLCASSLAGTSGTSSYNEQFFGPGTRLTVL.

The rearrangement uses TRBV27 and TRBJ1-4; TRBD1 is a possible D gene (5 bases). This CDR3 comprises 15 residues. Trimming cost V 5 bases and J 8 bases, with 18 bases left between them. CDR1 MNHEY and CDR2 SMNVEV come from the germline V gene (reference sequence). The CDR3 loop reads CASSAGGRVREKLFF. The CDR3 coding sequence is TGTGCCAGCAGTGCTGGGGGAAGGGTGAGGGAAAAACTGTTTTTT.

This sequence joins TRBV2 and TRBJ2-1; no clear D. The V gene lost 3 bases and the J gene lost 9 bases, with 24 bases spanning the gap. Germline assignment: CDR1 SNHLY and CDR2 FYNNEI. The CDR3 runs 17 residues. The CDR3 coding sequence is TGTGCCAGCAGTGACCTAGGCCCCACCAACGTGCGTACTGAGCAGTTCTTC. Residues: CASSDLGPTNVRTEQFF.

In nucleotides, the CDR3 is TGTGCCAGCTCACCGACGCCTTGGGACACTGAAGCTTTCTTT. It specifies CASSPTPWDTEAFF. The chain has TRBV18 and TRBJ1-1, with D uncertain. Deletions cut 3 bases from V and 3 bases from J, with 11 bases between. CDR3 length: 14 residues. The germline gives CDR1 KGHSH, CDR2 LQKENI.

V and J are TRBV7-8 and TRBJ1-4; 9 nucleotides line up with TRBD1. V lost 5 bases to trimming and J lost 7 bases; unmatched junction nucleotides: 11. CDR1 is SGHVS, CDR2 FQNEAQ, per germline. The length of the CDR3 is 16 residues. CDR3 DNA sequence: TGTGCCAGCAGCCATTTACCGGGACAGGGCAGTGAAAAACTGTTTTTT. Translating gives CASSHLPGQGSEKLFF.

In this sample, this clone is medium-sized. The chain employs TRBV5-6 and TRBJ2-7; 7 bases agree with TRBD2. Germline-derived CDR1 and CDR2 are SGHDT and YYEEEE. J was trimmed by 2 bases and V by 6 bases; bases with no gene match: 11. CDR3 length: 15 amino acids. The CDR3 here is CASTPGGSGAYEQYF. The CDR3 DNA reads TGTGCCAGCACCCCCGGGGGGTCAGGCGCCTACGAGCAGTACTTC.

The chain employs TRBV7-9 and TRBJ1-5; D is unresolved. Germline CDR1 and CDR2: SEHNR and FQNEAQ (reference sequence). The CDR3 covers 15 residues. The V and J ends lost 4 bases and 6 bases respectively, with 16 bases between them. The DNA for the CDR3 is TGTGCCAGCAGCTCAGCCGGTCGGGGATCTCAGCCCCAGCATTTT. Translating gives CASSSAGRGSQPQHF.

This clone was detected a few times. The chain couples TRBV4-2 to TRBJ1-1; maybe TRBD1 (5 bases). Trimming left V 3 bases short and J 10 bases short, with 15 bases between. CDR1 and CDR2 from the germline V gene are LGHNA and YNFKEQ. The CDR3 runs to 13 residues. CDR3 coding DNA: TGTGCCAGCAGCCAGTCGGCGGGGCAGCCAGCTTTCTTT. It yields the protein CASSQSAGQPAFF.

The chain employs TRBV11-2 and TRBJ1-1, with 7 bases matching TRBD1. CDR3 length: 11 residues. The V gene end was trimmed by 7 bases and the J gene end by 7 bases; junction bases not matched to a gene: 3. CDR1 SGHAT and CDR2 FQNNGV come from the germline V gene. The DNA for the CDR3 is TGTGCCAGCAAAGGGGGCAGTGAAGCTTTCTTT. Its protein product is CASKGGSEAFF.

The V call is TRBV5-4, the J call TRBJ2-3; D is undetermined. Trimming shortened V by 0 bases and J by 2 bases, and 7 bases separated the two germline ends. Looked up from germline, CDR1 is SGHNT and CDR2 is YYREEE (reference sequence). The CDR3 spans 14 residues. CDR3 sequence: CASSLGLFTDTQYF. In DNA, the CDR3 is TGTGCCAGCAGCTTGGGGCTGTTCACAGATACGCAGTATTTT.

This chain joins TRBV7-2 and TRBJ2-5, with D perhaps matching TRBD1 (6 bases). Trimming cost V 3 bases and J 4 bases, with 12 bases left between them. The length of the CDR3 is 14 residues. Germline-derived CDR1 and CDR2 are SGHTA and FQGNSA. The CDR3 reads CASSFWQGRETQYF. For the CDR3, the DNA is TGTGCCAGCAGCTTCTGGCAGGGGAGAGAGACCCAGTACTTC.

The chain links TRBV11-3 to TRBJ2-1; D not certain. The CDR3 totals 13 residues. Germline V gene sequence: CDR1 SGHNT, CDR2 YENEEA. Trimming took 6 bases from V and 3 from J, leaving 9 bases between them. For the CDR3, the DNA is TGTGCCAGCAGGCCTCTTAACTACAATGAGCAGTTCTTC. Encoded protein: CASRPLNYNEQFF.

J is TRBJ1-5 and V is TRBV4-1; no firm D call. The CDR3 is made up of 16 amino acids. The V end was cut by 0 bases, the J end by 0 bases, with 9 bases between. From germline, CDR1 is MGHRA and CDR2 YSYEKL. CDR3 sequence (DNA): TGCGCCAGCAGCCAAGATAACAGTGATAGCAATCAGCCCCAGCATTTT. It is translated as CASSQDNSDSNQPQHF.